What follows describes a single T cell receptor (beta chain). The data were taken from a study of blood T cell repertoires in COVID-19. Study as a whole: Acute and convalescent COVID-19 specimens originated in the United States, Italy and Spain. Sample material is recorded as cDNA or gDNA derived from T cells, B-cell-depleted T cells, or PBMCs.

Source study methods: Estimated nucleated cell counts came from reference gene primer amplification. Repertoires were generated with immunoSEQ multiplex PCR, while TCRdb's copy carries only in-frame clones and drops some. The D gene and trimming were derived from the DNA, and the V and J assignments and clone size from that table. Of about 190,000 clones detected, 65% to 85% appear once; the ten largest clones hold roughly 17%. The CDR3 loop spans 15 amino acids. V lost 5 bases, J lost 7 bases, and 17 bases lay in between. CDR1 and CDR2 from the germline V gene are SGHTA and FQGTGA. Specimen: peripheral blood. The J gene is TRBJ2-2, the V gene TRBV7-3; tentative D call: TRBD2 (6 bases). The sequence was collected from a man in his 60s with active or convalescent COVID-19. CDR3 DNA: TGTGCCAGCAGCGAGACTAGTGGTTCCTTCGGGGAGCTGTTTTTT. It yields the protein CASSETSGSFGELFF.